Included here is one TCR beta chain sequence, with context. Its target is not known. After constant-region reverse-primer amplification, full-length variable regions underwent semi-nested PCR with Nested Universal Primer A. A single record per CDR3 protein comes from TCRdb applying MiXCR to the 5' RACE reads. This sample yields about 11,000 distinct CDR3 sequences, of which around 52% are seen a single time; under 15% belongs to the top ten. Findings and caveats of the study: Tumor-infiltrating Treg TCR alpha and beta sequences overlapped most with tumor naive CD4+ T cells, then blood naive. Tumor memory CD4+ T cell TCR gene usage was found to cluster with blood and lymph node memory CD4+ cells and with lymph node naive CD4+ cells.

Germline loops: CDR1 SNHLY, CDR2 FYNNEI. The ends were cut back, 6 bases at V and 7 bases at J, with 12 bases in the middle. CDR3 length: 12 amino acids. The V call is TRBV2, the J call TRBJ2-5; D ambiguous. The source of this sequence is a female donor with breast cancer. Source material: tumor-infiltrating naive CD4+ T cells sorted from the breast tumor. Subset defined: naive CD4+ T cells, CD4+CD45RA+CD25-. The DNA for the CDR3 is TGTGCCAGCAGCGCTGATAAGGGGACCCAGTACTTC. It codes for CASSADKGTQYF.